Detailed here is one T cell receptor beta chain. This table comes from immunoSEQ multiplex PCR, and its TCRdb copy is limited to in-frame clones, with some not included. The sample contains under 45,000 clones, around 96% of which appear only once. These data are taken from a study of technical replicates of blood from several donors. The CDR3 is 14 amino acids. Germline-derived CDR1 and CDR2 are MNHEY and SMNVEV (reference sequence). J gave up 4 bases and V 6 bases, and 3 bases lay outside the gene matches. This clonotype was sampled from a human donor in good health. The chain employs TRBV27 and TRBJ2-1, with 10 bases that match TRBD1. The sequenced sample consisted of T cells isolated from PBMCs. The CDR3 here is CASSPGQGYNEQFF. DNA for the CDR3: TGTGCCAGCAGCCCGGGACAGGGGTACAATGAGCAGTTCTTC.